The 25 T cell receptor beta chains below come from one sample, sequenced in a study of T-cell reconstitution after alpha-beta-depleted transplantation in children. During its preparation, the TCRbeta library received unique molecular identifiers. TCRdb recomputed calls from the PCR reads with MiXCR, one row per CDR3 protein. The data show around 580,000 distinct CDR3 sequences, around 23% seen once. This sample comprised PBMCs, mostly from graft donor cells, obtained 360 days after TCRalphabeta/CD19-depleted stem cell transplant. The receptors shown here come from a boy younger than two who had a stem cell transplant for acute myeloid leukemia, so the T cells may come from the graft donor.

This chain uses TRBV6-6 with TRBJ2-2; D possibly corresponds to TRBD1 (6 bases). Germline lookup yields CDR1 MNHNY and CDR2 SVGAGI (reference sequence). V lost 5 bases and J 0 bases, leaving 16 bases between the germline ends. This CDR3 is 17 amino acids long. CDR3 bases: TGTGCCAGCAGTCGGAGCCGGGACATCGCGAACACCGGGGAGCTGTTTTTT. This gives the protein CASSRSRDIANTGELFF.

This clonotype occurred many times. V is TRBV7-3 and J is TRBJ1-1; no reliable D call. The germline V and J ends were trimmed by 3 bases and 0 bases, with 5 bases remaining between them. CDR1 and CDR2 (germline): SGHTA, FQGTGA. This CDR3 has 13 amino acids. CDR3 residues: CASSFELNTEAFF. For the CDR3, the DNA is TGTGCCAGCAGCTTCGAATTGAACACTGAAGCTTTCTTT.

The chain combines TRBV5-1 with TRBJ2-1, with 12 positions matching TRBD2. V lost 4 bases and J lost 5; bases outside the gene matches: 4. The CDR3 extends over 15 amino acids. Germline V gene lookup returns CDR1 SGHRS and CDR2 YFSETQ. The CDR3, as DNA: TGCGCCAGCAGCCCAAGACTAGCGGGGGACAATGAGCAGTTCTTC. It codes for CASSPRLAGDNEQFF.

The J gene is TRBJ2-1, the V gene TRBV5-5; the match to TRBD2 covers 8 bases. The CDR3 consists of 15 residues. Losses at the gene ends were 2 bases for V and 7 bases for J; bases not matched to a gene: 8. From germline, CDR1 is SGHKS and CDR2 YYEKEE (reference sequence). The CDR3 spells CASSFTSGYTNEQFF. Here the CDR3 DNA reads TGTGCCAGCAGCTTTACTAGCGGCTATACTAATGAGCAGTTCTTC.

CDR3 protein: CSATGQGQRQGNSNQPQHF. CDR3 sequence (DNA): TGCAGTGCTACCGGACAGGGTCAAAGGCAGGGAAATAGCAATCAGCCCCAGCATTTT. This sequence joins TRBV20-1 and TRBJ1-5; 8 nucleotides agree with TRBD1. Per the germline V gene, CDR1 is DFQATT and CDR2 is SNEGSKA (reference sequence). This CDR3 has 19 residues. V lost 4 bases, J lost 0 bases, and 17 bases stayed unmatched.

CDR3 residues: CSAGRGGPYNEQFF. CDR3 nucleotide sequence: TGCAGTGCTGGCCGGGGGGGCCCCTACAATGAGCAGTTCTTC. J is TRBJ2-1 and V is TRBV20-1; 8 bases match TRBD2. Germline CDR1 reads DFQATT; CDR2 reads SNEGSKA (reference sequence). The CDR3 runs to 14 residues. J was trimmed by 2 bases and V by 5 bases; bases with no gene match: 5.

Only a few counts were recorded for this clonotype. V usage is TRBV3-1 and J usage is TRBJ2-5; 7 bases are shared with TRBD1. The CDR3 extends over 18 amino acids. Germline values: CDR1 LGHDT, CDR2 YNNKEL (reference sequence). V trimming: 0 bases; J trimming: 7 bases; junction bases outside the gene matches: 17. The CDR3 sequence: CASSQDARDRTKGGTQYF. The CDR3 coding sequence is TGTGCCAGCAGCCAAGATGCCCGGGACAGAACCAAAGGGGGGACCCAGTACTTC.

In its sample, this clonotype was seen a few times. The rearrangement joins TRBV20-1 to TRBJ1-1; D not certain. There are 12 residues in the CDR3. V was clipped by 3 bases and J by 1 base, with 6 bases between them. Per germline, CDR1 DFQATT and CDR2 SNEGSKA (reference sequence). This CDR3 is CSARAANTEAFF. The CDR3, as DNA: TGCAGTGCTAGGGCGGCGAACACTGAAGCTTTCTTT.

This clonotype was seen ten or more times. The gene calls are TRBV24-1 and TRBJ1-1; a possible D gene is TRBD1 (5 bases). Trimming cost V 7 bases and J 5 bases, with 13 bases left between them. The CDR3 contains 13 residues. Germline CDR1 is KGHDR and CDR2 is SFDVKD. The CDR3 here is CATRGTLGTEAFF. The CDR3 DNA reads TGTGCCACCAGAGGGACCTTAGGGACTGAAGCTTTCTTT.

The J gene is TRBJ2-1, the V gene TRBV27, with TRBD1 matching over 7 bases. The CDR3 length is 16 residues. After removal of 4 bases from V and 3 bases from J, the junction contained 9 bases not matched to a gene. Germline-derived CDR1 and CDR2 are MNHEY and SMNVEV (reference sequence). The CDR3 sequence: CASSSPRTGDYNEQFF. The CDR3 DNA reads TGTGCCAGCAGTTCCCCCCGGACAGGTGACTACAATGAGCAGTTCTTC.

J is TRBJ2-7 and V is TRBV5-5, with D maybe TRBD1 (5 bases). The CDR3 has 16 residues. Trimming removed 5 bases at V and 0 bases at J, with 18 bases between. Germline CDR1 SGHKS, CDR2 YYEKEE (reference sequence). The CDR3 is CASSRFGHTSSYEQYV. In DNA, the CDR3 is TGTGCCAGCAGTCGATTCGGACACACGAGCTCCTACGAGCAGTACGTC.

This clonotype was found many times. CDR3 amino acids: CSASWQGASNTIYF. The CDR3 nucleotides are TGCAGCGCATCGTGGCAGGGGGCATCAAACACCATATATTTT. The chain couples TRBV29-1 to TRBJ1-3; 8 bases line up with TRBD1. J was trimmed by 6 bases and V by 7 bases; bases with no gene match: 11. Germline lookup yields CDR1 SQVTM and CDR2 ANQGSEA. This CDR3 region has 14 residues.

The chain employs TRBV12-3 or TRBV12-4 and TRBJ1-6; 7 nucleotides align to TRBD1. V dropped 6 bases and J dropped 9; count of bases not matched to a gene: 5. The CDR3 spans 13 residues. This CDR3 reads CASSPGQSSPLHF. As DNA, the CDR3 is TGTGCCAGCAGCCCGGGACAGTCTTCACCCCTCCACTTT.

The chain couples TRBV20-1 to TRBJ2-7; D is undetermined. Germline CDR1 is DFQATT and CDR2 is SNEGSKA (reference sequence). CDR3 length: 13 residues. V was shortened by 0 bases and J by 0 bases, with 6 bases between the two germline ends. The CDR3 here is CSAREVGSYEQYV. DNA for the CDR3: TGCAGTGCTAGAGAGGTGGGCTCCTACGAGCAGTACGTC.

This clonotype showed up many times. The chain carries TRBV20-1 and TRBJ1-4, with D hard to call. This CDR3 has 13 amino acids. Looked up from germline, CDR1 is DFQATT and CDR2 is SNEGSKA (reference sequence). Trimming took 6 bases from V and 8 from J, leaving 16 bases between them. CDR3 region: CSAPGPGEEKLFF. The DNA for the CDR3 is TGCAGTGCCCCGGGCCCCGGGGAGGAAAAACTGTTTTTT.

The chain is built from TRBV20-1 and TRBJ1-4, with TRBD1 as a possible D gene (5 bases). CDR3 length: 15 residues. V shed 6 bases and J shed 7 bases, with 21 bases lying between them. The V gene's germline CDR1 is DFQATT and CDR2 SNEGSKA (reference sequence). This CDR3 reads CSAHLGPIRGEKLFF. The CDR3 DNA reads TGCAGTGCGCATCTCGGCCCCATTAGGGGTGAAAAACTGTTTTTT.

This clonotype was observed a single time. A clone one base away is much larger, so this may be a read error. The chain combines TRBV29-1 with TRBJ1-4; D gene uncertain. CDR1 is SQVTM and CDR2 is ANQGSEA in the germline V gene. V lost 6 bases and J lost 10, with 15 bases in between. CDR3 length equals 12 residues. As DNA, the CDR3 is TGCAGCGTAGGTGAATCGGATGGAAAACTGTTTTTT. Amino acids: CSVGESDGKLFF.

J is TRBJ2-1 and V is TRBV4-2, with a weak D call TRBD2 (5 bases). The CDR3 covers 18 residues. The germline V gene encodes CDR1 LGHNA and CDR2 YNFKEQ. Deletions cut 0 bases from V and 3 bases from J, with 18 bases between. The CDR3 region has the DNA TGTGCCAGCAGCCAAGATGAGGTTCTAGCCCCCCTCTACAATGAGCAGTTCTTC. Translated, it gives CASSQDEVLAPLYNEQFF.

This clonotype has at least ten counts. The genes are TRBV20-1 and TRBJ1-1; possibly TRBD1 for D (5 bases). The CDR3 is made up of 13 amino acids. Germline assignment: CDR1 DFQATT and CDR2 SNEGSKA (reference sequence). Deletions cut 1 base from V and 8 bases from J, with 14 bases between. CDR3 DNA: TGCAGTGCTAGAGGGGCAGGGAAGGGGGAAGCTTTCTTT. This encodes CSARGAGKGEAFF.

This clonotype has just a few counts. This chain connects TRBV20-1 to TRBJ2-1, with 10 bases matching TRBD2. The V gene's germline CDR1 is DFQATT and CDR2 SNEGSKA (reference sequence). The CDR3 totals 16 residues. V lost 0 bases and J lost 9; bases outside the gene matches: 11. DNA of the CDR3: TGCAGTGCTAGAGATCACCAGCGGGGGGGCCAGGTTGAGCAGTTCTTC. The encoded protein is CSARDHQRGGQVEQFF.

This clonotype was counted ten times or more. The V and J genes are TRBV7-9 and TRBJ2-3; the D is unclear. The length of the CDR3 is 15 residues. Germline lookup yields CDR1 SEHNR and CDR2 FQNEAQ (reference sequence). Trimming removed 3 bases at V and 2 bases at J, with 12 bases between. The CDR3 nucleotides read TGTGCCAGCAGCTTCCCGGGTGTGGTCACAGATACGCAGTATTTT. Its translation: CASSFPGVVTDTQYF.

V is TRBV20-1 and J is TRBJ2-5, with D uncertain. The germline CDR1 and CDR2 sequences are DFQATT and SNEGSKA (reference sequence). V gave up 6 bases and J gave up 5 bases, with 13 bases separating them. The CDR3 is 12 amino acids. CDR3 nucleotides: TGCAGTGCCCCCCGCGTTTCGGAGACCCAGTACTTC. Residues: CSAPRVSETQYF.

The rearrangement joins TRBV7-2 to TRBJ1-1; D not certain. The CDR3 has 13 amino acids. Germline V gene lookup returns CDR1 SGHTA and CDR2 FQGNSA. V lost 2 bases, J lost 11 bases, and 15 bases lay in between. The CDR3 DNA follows: TGTGCCAGCAGCTTACGCGTCACTCCTGGGGCTTTCTTT. Translated, it gives CASSLRVTPGAFF.

V usage is TRBV12-3 or TRBV12-4 and J usage is TRBJ2-7, with D perhaps TRBD1 or TRBD2 (5 bases each). This CDR3 is built from 15 residues. V was pared by 1 base and J by 2 bases, with 12 bases between. CDR3 bases: TGTGCCAGCAGTTTAGGAAGGGACCACCCCTACGAGCAGTACGTC. This translates into CASSLGRDHPYEQYV.

The CDR3 nucleotides are TGTGCCAGCAGCTTAGCGGGACAGAGTTACACCGGGGAGCTGTTTTTT. It codes for CASSLAGQSYTGELFF. The gene calls are TRBV7-2 and TRBJ2-2; 7 nucleotides agree with TRBD1. Germline CDR1 reads SGHTA; CDR2 reads FQGNSA. Unmatched junction bases numbered 4, after V lost 0 bases and J lost 3 bases. This CDR3 has 16 residues.